This T cell receptor beta chain was retrieved from a study of low-dose radiotherapy and immunotherapy resistance in tumors. In this sample, this clonotype turned up many times. Time point reported: after trial treatment. Treatment given: LDRT plus nivolumab, ipilimumab, low-dose cyclophosphamide and aspirin (RACIN trial). CDR1 and CDR2 (germline): DFQATT, SNEGSKA (reference sequence). Deletions cut 0 bases from V and 5 bases from J, with 14 bases between. This CDR3 spans 15 amino acids. TRAV and TRBV primers primed cDNA for both TCRalpha and TCRbeta. Amplification of TCRs used a constant-region primer and V-primer adapter for 20 PCR cycles. One entry per CDR3 protein, called by TCRdb with MiXCR from the reads. Of about 80,000 distinct CDR3 sequences in the sample, less than 20% were seen once.

This TCR was recovered from a male donor with prostate cancer. Sample: PBMCs, taken after low-dose radiotherapy plus immunotherapy. The chain combines TRBV20-1 with TRBJ2-1, with unresolved D. CDR3 sequence (DNA): TGCAGTGCTAGAGATCTCTACGGGCGCAACAATGAGCAGTTCTTC. Protein sequence: CSARDLYGRNNEQFF.